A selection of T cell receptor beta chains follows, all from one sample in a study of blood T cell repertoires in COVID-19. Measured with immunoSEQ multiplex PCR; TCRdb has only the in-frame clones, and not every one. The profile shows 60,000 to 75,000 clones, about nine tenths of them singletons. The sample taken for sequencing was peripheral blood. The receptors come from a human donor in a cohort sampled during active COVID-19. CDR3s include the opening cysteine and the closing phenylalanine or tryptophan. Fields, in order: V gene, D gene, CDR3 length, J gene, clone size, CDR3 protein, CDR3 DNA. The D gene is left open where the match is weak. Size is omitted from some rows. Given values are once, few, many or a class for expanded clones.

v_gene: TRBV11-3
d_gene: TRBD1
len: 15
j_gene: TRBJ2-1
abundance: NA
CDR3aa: CASSLAGGERDEQFF
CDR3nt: TGTGCCAGCAGCTTAGCAGGGGGAGAGAGAGATGAGCAGTTCTTC

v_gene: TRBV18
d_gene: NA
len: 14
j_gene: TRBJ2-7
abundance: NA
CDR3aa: CASSAGPPGYEQYF
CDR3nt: TGTGCCAGCTCAGCGGGCCCTCCGGGCTACGAGCAGTACTTC

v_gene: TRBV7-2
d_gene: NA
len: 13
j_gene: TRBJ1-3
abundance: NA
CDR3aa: CASSLVGGVPIYF
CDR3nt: TGTGCCAGCAGCTTAGTCGGGGGGGTACCCATATATTTT

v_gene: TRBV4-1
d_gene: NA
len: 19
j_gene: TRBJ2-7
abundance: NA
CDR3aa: CASSQDRGVGRVESYEQYF
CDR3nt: TGCGCCAGCAGCCAAGATCGCGGCGTCGGCAGGGTCGAATCCTACGAGCAGTACTTC

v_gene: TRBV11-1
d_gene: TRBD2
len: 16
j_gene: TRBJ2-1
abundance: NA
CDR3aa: CASDGGIGRARDEQFF
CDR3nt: TGTGCCAGCGACGGGGGGATAGGGAGGGCCAGGGATGAGCAGTTCTTC

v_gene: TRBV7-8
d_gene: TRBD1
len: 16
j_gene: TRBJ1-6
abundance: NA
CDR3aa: CASSPQDRGYNSPLHF
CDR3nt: TGTGCCAGCAGCCCACAGGACAGGGGGTATAATTCACCCCTCCACTTT

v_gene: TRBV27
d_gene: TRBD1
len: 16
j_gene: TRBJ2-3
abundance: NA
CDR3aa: CASSSRQGSSGDTQYF
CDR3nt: TGTGCCAGCAGTTCCCGACAGGGGAGTAGTGGAGATACGCAGTATTTT

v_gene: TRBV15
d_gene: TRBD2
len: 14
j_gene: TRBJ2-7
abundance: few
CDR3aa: CATSSQRGAYEQYF
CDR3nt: TGTGCCACCAGCAGCCAGCGGGGGGCCTACGAGCAGTACTTC

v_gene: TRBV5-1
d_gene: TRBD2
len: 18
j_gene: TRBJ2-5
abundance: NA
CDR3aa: CASSSRGSGSSYIETQYF
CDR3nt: TGCGCCAGCAGCTCGCGGGGTAGCGGGAGTAGCTATATAGAGACCCAGTACTTC

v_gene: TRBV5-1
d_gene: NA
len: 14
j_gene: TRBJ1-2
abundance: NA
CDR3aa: CASSLGRTYYGYTF
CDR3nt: TGCGCCAGCAGCTTGGGACGGACATACTATGGCTACACCTTC

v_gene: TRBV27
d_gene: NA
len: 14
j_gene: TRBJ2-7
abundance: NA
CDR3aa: CASSPRGSGYEQYF
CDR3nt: TGTGCCAGCAGTCCCCGGGGTAGCGGTTACGAGCAGTACTTC

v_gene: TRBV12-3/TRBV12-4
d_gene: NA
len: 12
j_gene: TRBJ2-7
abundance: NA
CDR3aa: CASSLGLGHTDF
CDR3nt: TGTGCCAGCAGTTTAGGTCTGGGCCACACGGACTTC

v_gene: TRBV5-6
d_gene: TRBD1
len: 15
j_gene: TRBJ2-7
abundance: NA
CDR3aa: CASSPGTGAGYEQYF
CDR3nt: TGTGCCAGCAGCCCGGGAACAGGGGCTGGCTACGAGCAGTACTTC

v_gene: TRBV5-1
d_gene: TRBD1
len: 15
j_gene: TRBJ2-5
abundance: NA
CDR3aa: CASSLVTGGGETQYF
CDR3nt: TGCGCCAGCAGCTTGGTGACAGGGGGCGGTGAGACCCAGTACTTC

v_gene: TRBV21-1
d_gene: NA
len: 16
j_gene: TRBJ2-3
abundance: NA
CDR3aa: CASSKVCQTHTDTQYF
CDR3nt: TGTGCCAGCAGCAAAGTATGCCAAACACACACAGATACGCAGTATTTT

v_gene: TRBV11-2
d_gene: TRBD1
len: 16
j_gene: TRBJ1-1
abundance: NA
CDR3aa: CASSSITRGQVTEAFF
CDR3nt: TGTGCCAGCAGTTCGATAACCAGGGGGCAGGTCACTGAAGCTTTCTTT

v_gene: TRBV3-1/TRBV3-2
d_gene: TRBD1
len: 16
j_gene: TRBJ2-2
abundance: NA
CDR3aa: CASSQTDRGGKGELFF
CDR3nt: TGTGCCAGCAGCCAAACGGACAGGGGTGGGAAGGGGGAGCTGTTTTTT

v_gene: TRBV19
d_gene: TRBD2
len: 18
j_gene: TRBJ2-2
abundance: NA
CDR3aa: CASTEGLLAGGPGGELFF
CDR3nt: TGTGCCAGTACCGAGGGGCTACTAGCGGGAGGGCCGGGCGGGGAGCTGTTTTTT

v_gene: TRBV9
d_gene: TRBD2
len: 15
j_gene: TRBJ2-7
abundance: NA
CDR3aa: CASSVGLADPNEQYF
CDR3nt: TGTGCCAGCAGCGTAGGACTAGCGGACCCAAACGAGCAGTACTTC

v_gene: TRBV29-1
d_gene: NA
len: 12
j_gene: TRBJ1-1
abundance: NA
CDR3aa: CSVRAGMNEAFF
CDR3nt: TGCAGCGTTAGGGCAGGGATGAATGAAGCTTTCTTT

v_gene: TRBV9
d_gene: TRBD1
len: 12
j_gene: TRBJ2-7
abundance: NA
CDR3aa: CASSGQGLEQYF
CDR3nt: TGTGCCAGCAGCGGACAGGGGCTCGAGCAGTACTTC

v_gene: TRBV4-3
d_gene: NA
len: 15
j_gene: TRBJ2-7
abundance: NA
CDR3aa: CASSSQLGGDYEQYF
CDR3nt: TGCGCCAGCAGCTCCCAGTTGGGCGGGGACTACGAGCAGTACTTC

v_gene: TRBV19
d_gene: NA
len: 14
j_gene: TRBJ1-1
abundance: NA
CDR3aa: CASSIGEENTEAFF
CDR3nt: TGTGCCAGTAGTATCGGGGAGGAAAACACTGAAGCTTTCTTT

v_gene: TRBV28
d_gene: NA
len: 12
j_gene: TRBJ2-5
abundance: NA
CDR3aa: CATSGSPRTQYF
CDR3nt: TGTGCCACGTCGGGGAGTCCACGGACCCAGTACTTC

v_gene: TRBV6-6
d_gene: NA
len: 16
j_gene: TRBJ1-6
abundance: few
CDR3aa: CASSYSSHSINSPLHF
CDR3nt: TGTGCCAGCAGTTACTCGAGTCACAGCATAAATTCACCCCTCCACTTT

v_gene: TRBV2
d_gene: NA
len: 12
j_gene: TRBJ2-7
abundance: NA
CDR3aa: CASSYTGYEQYF
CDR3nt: TGTGCCAGCAGTTATACTGGTTACGAGCAGTACTTC

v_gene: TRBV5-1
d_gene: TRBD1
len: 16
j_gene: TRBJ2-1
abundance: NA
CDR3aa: CASSMDRYGLWDEQFF
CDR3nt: TGCGCCAGCAGCATGGACAGGTACGGTTTATGGGATGAGCAGTTCTTC

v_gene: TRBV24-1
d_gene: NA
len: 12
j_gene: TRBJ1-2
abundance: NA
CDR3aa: CATSESGDGYTF
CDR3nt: TGTGCCACCAGTGAGTCGGGGGATGGCTACACCTTC

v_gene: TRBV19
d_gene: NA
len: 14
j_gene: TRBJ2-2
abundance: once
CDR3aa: CASRDRSNTGELFF
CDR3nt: TGTGCCAGTCGCGACAGGAGCAACACCGGGGAGCTGTTTTTT

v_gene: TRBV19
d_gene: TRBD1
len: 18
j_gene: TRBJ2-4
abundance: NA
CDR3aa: CASSIRTGGNIAKNIQYF
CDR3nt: TGTGCCAGTAGTATAAGGACAGGGGGAAATATAGCCAAAAACATTCAGTACTTC

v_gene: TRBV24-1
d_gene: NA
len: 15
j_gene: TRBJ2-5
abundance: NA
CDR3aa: CATSMLQGAQETQYF
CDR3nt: TGTGCCACCAGCATGTTACAGGGTGCTCAAGAGACCCAGTACTTC

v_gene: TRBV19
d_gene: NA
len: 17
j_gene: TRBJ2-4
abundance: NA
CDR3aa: CASSNGEAGSFQNIQYF
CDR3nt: TGTGCCAGTAGTAACGGGGAGGCAGGGAGTTTCCAAAACATTCAGTACTTC

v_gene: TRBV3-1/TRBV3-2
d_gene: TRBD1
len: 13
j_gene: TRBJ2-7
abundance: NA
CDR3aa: CASSPGTDYEQYF
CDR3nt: TGTGCCAGCAGCCCCGGGACAGACTACGAGCAGTACTTC

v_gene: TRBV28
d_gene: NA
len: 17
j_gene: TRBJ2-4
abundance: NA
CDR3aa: CASSLLGRLGTKNIQYF
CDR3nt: TGTGCCAGCAGTCTTTTGGGCAGGCTCGGGACCAAAAACATTCAGTACTTC

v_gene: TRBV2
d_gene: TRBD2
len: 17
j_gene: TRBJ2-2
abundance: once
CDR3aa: CASTGLAGGSFSGELFF
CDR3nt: TGTGCCAGCACGGGACTAGCGGGAGGATCTTTCTCCGGGGAGCTGTTTTTT

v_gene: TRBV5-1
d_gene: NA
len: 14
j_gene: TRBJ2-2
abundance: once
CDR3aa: CASNTRAGAGELFF
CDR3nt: TGCGCCAGCAATACAAGGGCAGGGGCCGGGGAGCTGTTTTTT

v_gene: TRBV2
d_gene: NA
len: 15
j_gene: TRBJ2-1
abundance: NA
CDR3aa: CASSEVTGSYNEQFF
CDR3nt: TGTGCCAGCAGTGAAGTCACAGGCTCCTACAATGAGCAGTTCTTC

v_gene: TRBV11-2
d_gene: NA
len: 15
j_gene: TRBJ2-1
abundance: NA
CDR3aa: CASSLGSLSYNEQFF
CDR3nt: TGTGCCAGCAGCTTGGGCTCCTTATCCTACAATGAGCAGTTCTTC

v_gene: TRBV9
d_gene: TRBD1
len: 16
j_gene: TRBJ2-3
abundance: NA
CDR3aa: CASSVVGGQYTDTQYF
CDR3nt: TGTGCCAGCAGCGTAGTAGGGGGACAGTACACAGATACGCAGTATTTT

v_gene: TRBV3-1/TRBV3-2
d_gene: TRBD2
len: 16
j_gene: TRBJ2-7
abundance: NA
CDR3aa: CASSRPTSGVSYEQYF
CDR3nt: TGTGCCAGCAGCCGACCGACTAGCGGGGTCTCCTACGAGCAGTACTTC

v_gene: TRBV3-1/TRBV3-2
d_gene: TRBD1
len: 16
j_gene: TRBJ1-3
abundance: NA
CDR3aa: CASSPLTTGDGNTIYF
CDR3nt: TGTGCCAGCAGTCCACTTACTACAGGGGATGGAAACACCATATATTTT

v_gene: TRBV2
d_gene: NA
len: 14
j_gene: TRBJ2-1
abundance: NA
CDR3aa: CASTPGQGTNEQFF
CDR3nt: TGTGCCAGCACCCCGGGCCAGGGTACCAATGAGCAGTTCTTC

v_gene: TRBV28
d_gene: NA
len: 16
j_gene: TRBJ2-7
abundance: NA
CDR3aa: CASSFIAVPPSYEQYF
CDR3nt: TGTGCCAGCAGTTTTATAGCAGTACCTCCGAGTTACGAGCAGTACTTC

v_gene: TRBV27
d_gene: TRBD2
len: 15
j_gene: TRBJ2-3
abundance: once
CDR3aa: CASSWASGYTDTQYF
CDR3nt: TGTGCCAGCAGTTGGGCTAGCGGATACACAGATACGCAGTATTTT

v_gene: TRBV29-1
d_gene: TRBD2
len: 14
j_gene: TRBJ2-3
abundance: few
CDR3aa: CSVPTSGNTDTQYF
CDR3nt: TGCAGCGTTCCGACTAGCGGGAACACAGATACGCAGTATTTT

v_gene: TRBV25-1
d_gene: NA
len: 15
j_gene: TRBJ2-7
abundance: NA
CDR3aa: CASSEYIRPTSRQYF
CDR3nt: TGTGCCAGCAGTGAATATATTCGTCCTACCTCAAGGCAGTACTTC

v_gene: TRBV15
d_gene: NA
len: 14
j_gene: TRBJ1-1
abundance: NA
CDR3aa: CATSSGDRRTEAFF
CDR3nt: TGTGCCACCAGCAGCGGGGATCGCAGGACTGAAGCTTTCTTT

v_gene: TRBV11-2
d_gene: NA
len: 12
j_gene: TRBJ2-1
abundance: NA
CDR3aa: CASSHSINEQFF
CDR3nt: TGTGCCAGCAGCCACTCTATCAATGAGCAGTTCTTC

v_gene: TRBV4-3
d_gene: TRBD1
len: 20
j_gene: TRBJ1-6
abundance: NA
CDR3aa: CASSRLEAFSGGSYNSPLHF
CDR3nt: TGCGCCAGCAGCCGCCTAGAAGCTTTTTCAGGGGGTTCCTATAATTCACCCCTCCACTTT

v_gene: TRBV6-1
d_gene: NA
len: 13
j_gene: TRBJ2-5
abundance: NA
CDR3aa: CASSEWSGETQYF
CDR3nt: TGTGCCAGCAGTGAATGGAGTGGTGAGACCCAGTACTTC

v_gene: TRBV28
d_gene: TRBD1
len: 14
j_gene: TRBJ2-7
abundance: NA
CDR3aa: CASSYLTGYYEQYF
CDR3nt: TGTGCCAGCAGTTACCTGACAGGGTACTACGAGCAGTACTTC